A single sample is the source of the 20 T cell receptor beta chains below, sequenced in a study of cytomegalovirus exposure and HLA in healthy donors. In the PCR, 60 Vbeta and 13 Jbeta primers were used. The protocol was immunoSEQ multiplex PCR, while the TCRdb copy is restricted to in-frame clones and leaves out a portion. Of about 170,000 clones listed, about 82% were seen once; the top ten hold 0.77%. Sequenced: PBMCs. These receptors were taken from a woman between 18 and 29 years old in good health and CMV-seronegative.

This chain joins TRBV30 and TRBJ1-6, with a weak D call TRBD1 (6 bases). The CDR3 has 15 amino acids. From germline, CDR1 is GTSNPN and CDR2 SVGIG (reference sequence). The V end lost 5 bases, the J end lost 10 bases, and 21 bases lay between the germline ends. As DNA, the CDR3 is TGTGCCTGGGCCAGCCCAGAGAGGGGACACTCACCCCTCCACTTT. It is translated as CAWASPERGHSPLHF.

The CDR3 nucleotides are TGTGCCAGCAGCCAATATGGACTTAATGGGGCCAACGTCCTGACTTTC. Its translation is CASSQYGLNGANVLTF. The rearrangement joins TRBV7-9 to TRBJ2-6, with D maybe TRBD2 (5 bases). The CDR3 has 16 amino acids. Trimming removed 5 bases at V and 3 bases at J, with 14 bases between. CDR1 SEHNR and CDR2 FQNEAQ come from the germline V gene (reference sequence). Looking up the rest from reference TRBV7-9 and TRBJ2-6 gives the full variable domain: DTGVSQNPRHKITKRGQNVTFRCDPISEHNRLYWYRQTLGQGPEFLTYFQNEAQLEKSRLLSDRFSAERPKGSFSTLEIQRTEQGDSAMYLCASSQYGLNGANVLTFGAGSRLTVL.

The genes are TRBV27 and TRBJ1-4; 8 bases agree with TRBD1. The CDR3 totals 15 residues. Trimming removed 5 bases from V and 7 bases from J; junction bases left unmatched: 9. The germline V gene encodes CDR1 MNHEY and CDR2 SMNVEV (reference sequence). The CDR3 DNA reads as TGTGCCAGCAGTACCCGACAGGGGCGAGTTGAAAAACTGTTTTTT. Translation: CASSTRQGRVEKLFF.

This chain links TRBV9 with TRBJ1-2, with D maybe TRBD1 (5 bases). Trimming left V 3 bases short and J 1 base short, with 19 bases between. The CDR3 extends over 17 amino acids. The germline gives CDR1 SGDLS, CDR2 YYNGEE. Written as DNA, the CDR3 is TGTGCCAGCAGCGCCTCCCCCGGATCAGACAGTAACTATGGCTACACCTTC. It codes for CASSASPGSDSNYGYTF.

The rearrangement uses TRBV27 and TRBJ1-5; TRBD1 is a possible D gene (6 bases). CDR1 is MNHEY and CDR2 is SMNVEV in the germline V gene (reference sequence). The CDR3 runs to 14 residues. V lost 5 bases and J 5 bases, leaving 13 bases between the germline ends. The CDR3 here is CASSVLRGHQPQHF. Here the CDR3 DNA reads TGTGCCAGCAGTGTATTGCGGGGGCATCAGCCCCAGCATTTT.

This CDR3 reads CASSKGYRVSSYNEQFF. Written as DNA, the CDR3 is TGTGCCAGCAGCAAAGGGTACAGGGTTTCGTCCTACAATGAGCAGTTCTTC. The V call is TRBV21-1, the J call TRBJ2-1; TRBD1 reflects the table's D call only, with no check against the DNA. TRBV21-1 represents a pseudogene. The CDR3 contains 17 residues.

The rearrangement links TRBV6-4 to TRBJ1-2; TRBD1 matches at 12 bases. The CDR3 is made up of 19 amino acids. The germline CDR1 and CDR2 sequences are MRHNA and SNTAGT. The ends lost 5 bases at V and 4 bases at J; junction bases unmatched: 17. The CDR3 region is CASSHPGQGATREFYGYTF. As DNA, the CDR3 is TGTGCCAGCAGTCACCCGGGACAGGGGGCGACAAGGGAATTCTATGGCTACACCTTC.

The V gene is TRBV5-1, the J gene TRBJ2-3; D not certain. V lost 1 base and J lost 4, with 22 bases in between. Looked up from germline, CDR1 is SGHRS and CDR2 is YFSETQ. The CDR3 contains 18 residues. This chain's CDR3 is CASSLFGLVVEVADTQYF. CDR3 sequence (DNA): TGCGCCAGCAGCTTGTTTGGCCTAGTCGTCGAGGTAGCAGATACGCAGTATTTT.

V usage is TRBV6-5 and J usage is TRBJ2-7; possible D gene TRBD1, 5 bases. CDR3 size: 13 residues. Trimming removed 11 bases at V and 2 bases at J, with 16 bases between. Germline CDR1 and CDR2: MNHEY and SVGAGI. The CDR3, as DNA: TGTGCCGGCAATAGAGCAGGGACCTACGAGCAGTACTTC. As protein: CAGNRAGTYEQYF.

This clone has only one observation. The CDR3 is CASSPGYRYGYTF. The CDR3 DNA follows: TGTGCCAGCAGCCCCGGGTACCGATATGGCTACACCTTC. The chain is built from TRBV14 and TRBJ1-2; D call uncertain. Germline V gives CDR1 SGHDN, CDR2 FVKESK. The CDR3 covers 13 residues. Trimming took off 4 bases at V and 5 bases at J, with 11 bases between the two ends. Full variable domain (rest looked up from reference TRBV14 and TRBJ1-2): EAGVTQFPSHSVIEKGQTVTLRCDPISGHDNLYWYRRVMGKEIKFLLHFVKESKQDESGMPNNRFLAERTGGTYSTLKVQPAELEDSGVYFCASSPGYRYGYTFGSGTRLTVV.

The rearrangement links TRBV6-1 to TRBJ2-7; 10 nucleotides line up with TRBD2. The CDR3 consists of 15 residues. Trimming removed 7 bases from V and 0 bases from J; junction bases left unmatched: 6. From germline, CDR1 is MNHNS and CDR2 SASEGT. The CDR3 DNA follows: TGTGCCAGCATCACTGTAGCGGGAGGCTCCTACGAGCAGTACTTC. This gives the protein CASITVAGGSYEQYF.

V usage is TRBV6-1 and J usage is TRBJ1-4, with TRBD1 matching over 8 bases. V shed 4 bases, J shed 6 bases, and the junction held 7 bases outside the gene matches. The germline V gene encodes CDR1 MNHNS and CDR2 SASEGT. CDR3 size: 15 residues. DNA for the CDR3: TGTGCCAGCAGTGGGCAGGGGGCGGAGGATGAAAAACTGTTTTTT. This encodes CASSGQGAEDEKLFF.

This chain uses TRBV5-1 with TRBJ1-6; 8 nucleotides align to TRBD1. V gave up 2 bases and J gave up 8 bases; unmatched junction bases: 12. This CDR3 has 17 residues. Germline CDR1 reads SGHRS; CDR2 reads YFSETQ. The CDR3 loop is CASSFLPFQTGDSPLHF. The DNA for the CDR3 is TGCGCCAGCAGCTTTCTCCCGTTCCAGACAGGGGATTCACCCCTCCACTTT.

The chain couples TRBV14 to TRBJ1-1; no firm D call. The germline V gene has CDR1 SGHDN and CDR2 FVKESK. The CDR3 is 15 residues long. Trimming pared 0 bases from V and 4 bases from J, leaving 12 bases between. CDR3 in DNA: TGTGCCAGCAGCCAAGATACGGGATTAGGCACTGAAGCTTTCTTT. Protein sequence: CASSQDTGLGTEAFF. The variable domain in full, with the rest retrieved from reference TRBV14 and TRBJ1-1, is EAGVTQFPSHSVIEKGQTVTLRCDPISGHDNLYWYRRVMGKEIKFLLHFVKESKQDESGMPNNRFLAERTGGTYSTLKVQPAELEDSGVYFCASSQDTGLGTEAFFGQGTRLTVV.

The rearrangement joins TRBV11-3 to TRBJ2-2, with D hard to call. Trimming removed 2 bases at V and 7 bases at J, with 11 bases between. CDR3 length: 14 residues. The germline CDR1 and CDR2 sequences are SGHNT and YENEEA. The CDR3 is CASSLLGPGGELFF. CDR3 sequence (DNA): TGTGCCAGCAGCTTACTCGGTCCGGGCGGGGAGCTGTTTTTT. The full variable domain, with the rest looked up from reference TRBV11-3 and TRBJ2-2, is EAGVVQSPRYKIIEKKQPVAFWCNPISGHNTLYWYLQNLGQGPELLIRYENEEAVDDSQLPKDRFSAERLKGVDSTLKIQPAELGDSAVYLCASSLLGPGGELFFGEGSRLTVL.

V usage is TRBV7-9 and J usage is TRBJ1-2, with D perhaps TRBD1 (5 bases). The V end was cut by 6 bases, the J end by 6 bases, with 14 bases between. The CDR3 runs 13 residues. The V gene's germline CDR1 is SEHNR and CDR2 FQNEAQ (reference sequence). CDR3 amino acids: CASSPSSRDGYTF. As DNA, the CDR3 is TGTGCCAGCAGTCCTAGTTCCAGGGATGGCTACACCTTC. Supplemented by reference TRBV7-9 and TRBJ1-2, the full variable domain reads DTGVSQNPRHKITKRGQNVTFRCDPISEHNRLYWYRQTLGQGPEFLTYFQNEAQLEKSRLLSDRFSAERPKGSFSTLEIQRTEQGDSAMYLCASSPSSRDGYTFGSGTRLTVV.

The rearrangement links TRBV19 to TRBJ2-3, with D maybe TRBD1 (6 bases). The V gene lost 9 bases and the J gene lost 2 bases, with 12 bases spanning the gap. The germline V gene has CDR1 LNHDA and CDR2 SQIVND (reference sequence). The CDR3 consists of 13 residues. CDR3 sequence: CASGQMVTDTQYF. CDR3 DNA sequence: TGTGCCAGCGGACAGATGGTCACAGATACGCAGTATTTT.

The V gene is TRBV7-9, the J gene TRBJ2-5; 8 bases map to TRBD2. J gave up 4 bases and V 2 bases, and 9 bases lay outside the gene matches. This CDR3 is 16 amino acids long. Germline CDR1 reads SEHNR; CDR2 reads FQNEAQ (reference sequence). CDR3 bases: TGTGCCAGCAGCTTATCGACGGGGGGGCAGGGAGAGACCCAGTACTTC. Translated, it gives CASSLSTGGQGETQYF. Full variable domain (rest looked up from reference TRBV7-9 and TRBJ2-5): DTGVSQNPRHKITKRGQNVTFRCDPISEHNRLYWYRQTLGQGPEFLTYFQNEAQLEKSRLLSDRFSAERPKGSFSTLEIQRTEQGDSAMYLCASSLSTGGQGETQYFGPGTRLLVL.

In its sample, this clone was seen once. Other DNA sequences in this sample translate to the same CDR3. This CDR3 reads CASSLGDRVNTEAFF. In DNA, the CDR3 is TGTGCCAGCAGCCTAGGGGACAGGGTGAACACTGAAGCTTTCTTT. This chain joins TRBV7-9 and TRBJ1-1; 9 bases are shared with TRBD1. This CDR3 has 15 amino acids. V lost 5 bases and J lost 0; bases outside the gene matches: 4. Germline loops: CDR1 SEHNR, CDR2 FQNEAQ (reference sequence).

The chain has TRBV2 and TRBJ1-5, with a possible D match to TRBD1 (6 bases). V dropped 7 bases and J dropped 3 bases, with 13 bases sitting between them. Germline assignment: CDR1 SNHLY and CDR2 FYNNEI. This CDR3 has 14 amino acids. The CDR3 DNA reads TGTGCCAGCACCGACACAGGGTCCAATCAGCCCCAGCATTTT. It codes for CASTDTGSNQPQHF.